This T cell receptor (beta chain) originates from a study of cytomegalovirus exposure and HLA in healthy donors. The study ran its PCR with 60 Vbeta and 13 Jbeta primers. Sequencing used immunoSEQ multiplex PCR; TCRdb keeps in-frame clones, though not all of them. This sample has roughly 190,000 clones; around four fifths occur once, and the top ten carry 0.7% to 0.95%. There are 15 residues in the CDR3. The V segment lost 1 base and the J segment 6 bases; nucleotides outside the gene matches: 5. Germline CDR1 and CDR2: SEHNR and FQNEAQ (reference sequence). The genes are TRBV7-9 and TRBJ2-1; 8 positions match TRBD2. What was sequenced was PBMCs. The sequence was obtained from a woman between 18 and 29 years old in good health and CMV-seronegative. The CDR3 DNA follows: TGTGCCAGCAGCTTAGGGCTAGCGGGTCCCAATGAGCAGTTCTTC. Its translation: CASSLGLAGPNEQFF.